A selection of T cell receptor beta chains follows, all from one sample in a study of shared clonotypes between healthy human individuals. Some clones are missing from TCRdb's copy, which holds only in-frame ones; the method was immunoSEQ multiplex PCR. Among some 690,000 clones listed, less than 95% were seen once. Sequenced sample: memory CD8+ T cells from PBMCs. These receptors were collected from a man aged 18 to 35 in good health. Some clones in this sample may be carry-over from other donors' samples. Both conserved end residues are part of each CDR3. D genes are given only for firm matches. The size entry is marked missing in some rows and otherwise reads once, few, many or a size class.

clone_size: .
d_call: .
v_call: TRBV10-3
j_call: TRBJ2-7
cdr3_aa: CAISESWGKTSYEQYF
cdr3_nt: TGTGCCATCAGTGAGTCGTGGGGGAAGACTTCCTACGAGCAGTACTTC

clone_size: once
d_call: TRBD1
v_call: TRBV4-1
j_call: TRBJ2-7
cdr3_aa: CASSPRDRGHHEQYF
cdr3_nt: TGCGCCAGCAGCCCCCGGGACAGGGGGCACCACGAGCAGTACTTC

clone_size: .
d_call: TRBD2
v_call: TRBV27
j_call: TRBJ2-7
cdr3_aa: CASSFISGSHEQYF
cdr3_nt: TGTGCCAGCAGTTTTATAAGCGGGAGCCACGAGCAGTACTTC

clone_size: .
d_call: .
v_call: TRBV10-3
j_call: TRBJ1-2
cdr3_aa: CAISPKDNYGYTF
cdr3_nt: TGTGCCATATCGCCGAAGGACAACTATGGCTACACCTTC

clone_size: .
d_call: TRBD2
v_call: TRBV28
j_call: TRBJ2-1
cdr3_aa: CASNKLAGGLRNEQFF
cdr3_nt: TGTGCCAGCAATAAACTAGCGGGAGGGCTTCGTAATGAGCAGTTCTTC

clone_size: .
d_call: .
v_call: TRBV21-1
j_call: TRBJ2-1
cdr3_aa: CASSKKCRTDGNEQFF
cdr3_nt: TGTGCCAGCAGCAAGAAGTGCAGGACCGATGGGAATGAGCAGTTCTTC

clone_size: few
d_call: .
v_call: TRBV28
j_call: TRBJ1-5
cdr3_aa: CASSGGPFSNQPQHF
cdr3_nt: TGTGCCAGCAGTGGGGGACCGTTTAGCAATCAGCCCCAGCATTTT

clone_size: .
d_call: .
v_call: TRBV5-6
j_call: TRBJ1-1
cdr3_aa: CASSQGQYLEAFF
cdr3_nt: TGTGCCAGCAGCCAGGGACAATATCTTGAAGCTTTCTTT

clone_size: .
d_call: .
v_call: TRBV7-9
j_call: TRBJ2-1
cdr3_aa: CASTPSGRYNEQFF
cdr3_nt: TGTGCCAGCACCCCATCCGGGCGCTACAATGAGCAGTTCTTC

clone_size: .
d_call: .
v_call: TRBV7-8
j_call: TRBJ2-1
cdr3_aa: CASSSQREQFF
cdr3_nt: TGTGCCAGCAGCTCGCAAAGGGAGCAGTTCTTC

clone_size: few
d_call: .
v_call: TRBV7-9
j_call: TRBJ2-7
cdr3_aa: CASSLAGAGRVYEQYF
cdr3_nt: TGTGCCAGCAGCTTAGCAGGGGCCGGCCGGGTCTACGAGCAGTACTTC

clone_size: .
d_call: TRBD2
v_call: TRBV28
j_call: TRBJ2-7
cdr3_aa: CASSRTSGRDEQYF
cdr3_nt: TGTGCCAGCAGTAGGACTAGCGGGAGAGACGAGCAGTACTTC

clone_size: .
d_call: .
v_call: TRBV2
j_call: TRBJ2-2
cdr3_aa: CASSPARGTGELFF
cdr3_nt: TGTGCCAGCAGCCCCGCGCGGGGCACCGGGGAGCTGTTTTTT

clone_size: .
d_call: TRBD2
v_call: TRBV13
j_call: TRBJ2-5
cdr3_aa: CASGTSGALRETQYF
cdr3_nt: TGTGCCAGCGGGACTAGCGGGGCCTTGAGGGAGACCCAGTACTTC

clone_size: few
d_call: .
v_call: TRBV10-3
j_call: TRBJ1-2
cdr3_aa: CAISESGRNGYTF
cdr3_nt: TGTGCCATCAGTGAGTCTGGCAGGAATGGCTACACCTTC

clone_size: .
d_call: .
v_call: TRBV6-6
j_call: TRBJ1-2
cdr3_aa: CASAEGGYTF
cdr3_nt: TGTGCCTCCGCGGAGGGCGGCTACACCTTC

clone_size: .
d_call: .
v_call: TRBV27
j_call: TRBJ2-1
cdr3_aa: CASRPDRGLYYEQFF
cdr3_nt: TGTGCCAGCAGACCCGACAGGGGACTATATTATGAGCAGTTCTTC

clone_size: .
d_call: .
v_call: TRBV28
j_call: TRBJ2-5
cdr3_aa: CASAMGSSETQYF
cdr3_nt: TGTGCCAGCGCCATGGGCAGTTCAGAGACCCAGTACTTC

clone_size: few
d_call: .
v_call: TRBV27
j_call: TRBJ1-5
cdr3_aa: CASSLSVYSNQPQHF
cdr3_nt: TGTGCCAGCAGTTTGTCCGTCTATAGCAATCAGCCCCAGCATTTT

clone_size: few
d_call: TRBD2
v_call: TRBV5-6
j_call: TRBJ2-1
cdr3_aa: CASSMGLGYNEQFF
cdr3_nt: TGTGCCAGCAGCATGGGACTAGGGTACAATGAGCAGTTCTTC

clone_size: .
d_call: TRBD2
v_call: TRBV5-1
j_call: TRBJ2-1
cdr3_aa: CASSLREGSYNEQFF
cdr3_nt: TGCGCCAGCAGCCTCAGGGAGGGGTCCTACAATGAGCAGTTCTTC

clone_size: .
d_call: .
v_call: TRBV5-1
j_call: TRBJ1-1
cdr3_aa: CASSLGGNGYTEAFF
cdr3_nt: TGCGCCAGCAGCTTGGGTGGGAATGGGTATACTGAAGCTTTCTTT

clone_size: .
d_call: TRBD2
v_call: TRBV5-1
j_call: TRBJ2-5
cdr3_aa: CASSGTSGSWETQYF
cdr3_nt: TGCGCCAGCAGCGGGACTAGCGGGAGTTGGGAGACCCAGTACTTC

clone_size: .
d_call: TRBD1
v_call: TRBV19
j_call: TRBJ2-1
cdr3_aa: CASRPGQGISEQFF
cdr3_nt: TGTGCCAGTAGACCGGGACAGGGAATTTCTGAGCAGTTCTTC

clone_size: .
d_call: .
v_call: TRBV29-1
j_call: TRBJ2-1
cdr3_aa: CSGRGAYNEQFF
cdr3_nt: TGCAGCGGAAGAGGGGCTTACAATGAGCAGTTCTTC

clone_size: .
d_call: .
v_call: TRBV7-2
j_call: TRBJ1-5
cdr3_aa: CASSLVGKGEQPQHF
cdr3_nt: TGTGCCAGCAGCTTAGTGGGAAAGGGCGAACAGCCCCAGCATTTT

clone_size: .
d_call: TRBD2
v_call: TRBV7-9
j_call: TRBJ2-3
cdr3_aa: CASSSRLAGGSTDTQYF
cdr3_nt: TGTGCCAGCAGCTCGCGACTAGCGGGGGGAAGCACAGATACGCAGTATTTT

clone_size: .
d_call: TRBD1
v_call: TRBV7-8
j_call: TRBJ1-2
cdr3_aa: CASSLGTGGDSTYGYTF
cdr3_nt: TGTGCCAGCAGCTTAGGGACAGGGGGCGATTCGACCTATGGCTACACCTTC

clone_size: .
d_call: .
v_call: TRBV29-1
j_call: TRBJ2-7
cdr3_aa: CSVVGQSFSYEQYF
cdr3_nt: TGCAGCGTCGTCGGACAGAGCTTCTCCTACGAGCAGTACTTC

clone_size: .
d_call: .
v_call: TRBV28
j_call: TRBJ2-5
cdr3_aa: CASSFPAGTKETQYF
cdr3_nt: TGTGCCAGCAGTTTTCCCGCAGGGACCAAAGAGACCCAGTACTTC

clone_size: .
d_call: TRBD1
v_call: TRBV27
j_call: TRBJ2-7
cdr3_aa: CASRKHRGLDEQYF
cdr3_nt: TGTGCCAGCAGAAAACACAGGGGATTGGACGAGCAGTACTTC

clone_size: once
d_call: .
v_call: TRBV6-1
j_call: TRBJ2-5
cdr3_aa: CASSEALLRGQETQYF
cdr3_nt: TGTGCCAGCAGTGAAGCGCTTCTTAGGGGGCAAGAGACCCAGTACTTC

clone_size: .
d_call: TRBD1
v_call: TRBV5-1
j_call: TRBJ2-1
cdr3_aa: CASSPGDRPYNEQFF
cdr3_nt: TGCGCCAGCAGCCCTGGGGACAGGCCCTACAATGAGCAGTTCTTC

clone_size: few
d_call: .
v_call: TRBV10-2
j_call: TRBJ2-7
cdr3_aa: CASSEEAALVYEQYF
cdr3_nt: TGCGCCAGCAGTGAGGAGGCGGCTCTCGTCTACGAGCAGTACTTC

clone_size: .
d_call: .
v_call: TRBV9
j_call: TRBJ2-1
cdr3_aa: CASSPDGFRNEQFF
cdr3_nt: TGTGCCAGCAGCCCCGACGGTTTCCGCAATGAGCAGTTCTTC

clone_size: .
d_call: TRBD1
v_call: TRBV4-1
j_call: TRBJ2-1
cdr3_aa: CASSHLPGTGGLVTAYNEQFF
cdr3_nt: TGCGCCAGCAGCCACCTCCCCGGGACAGGGGGCTTGGTGACTGCCTACAATGAGCAGTTCTTC

clone_size: .
d_call: .
v_call: TRBV27
j_call: TRBJ2-7
cdr3_aa: CASSPLIQVLDEQYF
cdr3_nt: TGTGCCAGCAGTCCCCTTATACAGGTGCTAGACGAGCAGTACTTC

clone_size: .
d_call: .
v_call: TRBV7-2
j_call: TRBJ2-5
cdr3_aa: CASSLTYRVGAKETQYF
cdr3_nt: TGTGCCAGCAGCTTAACCTATCGGGTTGGGGCTAAAGAGACCCAGTACTTC

clone_size: .
d_call: TRBD1
v_call: TRBV28
j_call: TRBJ2-7
cdr3_aa: CASRAGDSNPTYEQYF
cdr3_nt: TGTGCCAGCAGAGCCGGGGACAGTAATCCCACCTACGAGCAGTACTTC

clone_size: .
d_call: .
v_call: TRBV27
j_call: TRBJ2-7
cdr3_aa: CASSLPEDQGSRWPSYEQYF
cdr3_nt: TGTGCCAGCAGTCTTCCCGAGGACCAAGGGTCAAGGTGGCCCTCCTACGAGCAGTACTTC

clone_size: .
d_call: TRBD2
v_call: TRBV7-8
j_call: TRBJ2-1
cdr3_aa: CASSLPQLAGVEQFF
cdr3_nt: TGTGCCAGCAGCTTACCCCAACTAGCGGGAGTTGAGCAGTTCTTC

clone_size: .
d_call: .
v_call: TRBV5-1
j_call: TRBJ2-2
cdr3_aa: CASSSLGGVTGELFF
cdr3_nt: TGCGCCAGCAGCTCCCTCGGGGGAGTCACCGGGGAGCTGTTTTTT